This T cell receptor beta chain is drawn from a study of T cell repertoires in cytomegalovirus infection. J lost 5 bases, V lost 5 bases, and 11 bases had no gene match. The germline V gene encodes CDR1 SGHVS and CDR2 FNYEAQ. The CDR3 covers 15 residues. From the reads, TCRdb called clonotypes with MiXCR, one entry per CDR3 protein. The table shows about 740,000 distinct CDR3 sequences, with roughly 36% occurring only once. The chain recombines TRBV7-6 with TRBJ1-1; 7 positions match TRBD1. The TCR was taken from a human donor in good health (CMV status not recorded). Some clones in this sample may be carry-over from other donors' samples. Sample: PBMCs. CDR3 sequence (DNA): TGTGCCAGCAGCGCCAGAGGGGGCCCGGATACTGAAGCTTTCTTT. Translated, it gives CASSARGGPDTEAFF.